One sample yielded the 11 T cell receptor beta chains listed below, sequenced in a study of blood T cells in healthy people across ages. A J-beta primer mix and a sample-barcoded 5' primer were used in a second PCR of roughly 7 to 12 cycles. TCRdb reprocessed the 5' RACE reads with MiXCR, giving one entry per CDR3 protein. Among over 550,000 distinct CDR3 sequences listed, 25% to 30% were seen once. The sequenced material came from blood. All receptors come from a woman at least 80 years old in good health.

In this sample, this clonotype turned up a few times. The chain employs TRBV6-1 and TRBJ2-1; a weak D match, TRBD1 (6 bases). Deletions cut 3 bases from V and 10 bases from J, with 16 bases between. This CDR3 is 14 amino acids long. Germline assignment: CDR1 MNHNS and CDR2 SASEGT. CDR3 bases: TGTGCCAGCAGTGATGGGGGCCGGTTGGAGGAGCAGTTCTTC. Its translation is CASSDGGRLEEQFF.

The chain has TRBV12-3 or TRBV12-4 and TRBJ1-5, with TRBD1 matching 8 bases. The CDR3 length is 17 residues. Trimming cost V 0 bases and J 5 bases; bases outside gene matches: 9. As DNA, the CDR3 is TGTGCCAGCAGTTTAGCGTCCGGGACAGGCGGAGATCAGCCCCAGCATTTT. Amino acids: CASSLASGTGGDQPQHF.

This clonotype was found many times. The DNA of the CDR3 is TGTGCCAGCAGTTACGGTGGTACCCGGTGGGAGCAGTACTTC. Amino acid sequence: CASSYGGTRWEQYF. The chain links TRBV6-6 to TRBJ2-7; D remains ambiguous. The ends were cut back, 2 bases at V and 7 bases at J, with 15 bases in the middle. Germline V CDR1 and CDR2: MNHNY, SVGAGI (reference sequence). This CDR3 region has 14 residues.

This clonotype was found a few times. The CDR3 DNA follows: TGTGCCAGCAGCTCAGGTGCCATGTGGGGAGCTTTCTTT. This gives the protein CASSSGAMWGAFF. This chain joins TRBV7-2 and TRBJ1-1; D remains unclear. The germline V and J ends were trimmed by 4 bases and 10 bases, with 16 bases remaining between them. CDR1 is SGHTA and CDR2 is FQGNSA in the germline V gene. The CDR3 covers 13 residues.

The CDR3: CASGMVAGGQDEQFF. For the CDR3, the DNA is TGTGCCAGCGGCATGGTAGCGGGGGGGCAGGATGAGCAGTTCTTC. This rearrangement joins TRBV7-9 to TRBJ2-1, with 11 bases aligning to TRBD2. Germline V gene sequence: CDR1 SEHNR, CDR2 FQNEAQ (reference sequence). J gave up 8 bases and V 8 bases, and 11 bases lay outside the gene matches. The CDR3 has 15 amino acids.

This chain uses TRBV7-2 with TRBJ2-7; TRBD2 agrees at 9 bases. This CDR3 has 14 amino acids. Germline V lookup: CDR1 SGHTA, CDR2 FQGNSA. V shed 7 bases, J shed 4 bases, and the junction held 8 bases outside the gene matches. CDR3 in amino acids: CASTRAGGMYEQYF. The CDR3 DNA is TGTGCCAGCACCCGAGCGGGGGGCATGTACGAGCAGTACTTC.

In its sample, this clonotype was seen once. A much larger clone lies a single base off, so this may be a read error. The V and J genes are TRBV28 and TRBJ1-4; TRBD1 might be the D (5 bases). The CDR3 is 17 amino acids. V lost 4 bases and J 3 bases, leaving 18 bases between the germline ends. The V gene's germline CDR1 is MDHEN and CDR2 SYDVKM. The CDR3 region is CASSWGRGEISNEKLFF. The DNA for the CDR3 is TGTGCCAGCAGTTGGGGACGGGGGGAAATTTCTAATGAAAAACTGTTTTTT.

The rearrangement links TRBV6-5 to TRBJ1-1, with D maybe TRBD1 (5 bases). The CDR3 covers 14 residues. The V end lost 5 bases, the J end lost 3 bases, and 13 bases lay between the germline ends. Germline-derived CDR1 and CDR2 are MNHEY and SVGAGI. The CDR3 DNA sequence: TGTGCCAGCAGTCCTGGGGGGATCTACACTGAAGCTTTCTTT. Protein: CASSPGGIYTEAFF.

With respect to this clonotype: The CDR3 ends on some other residue instead of the conserved phenylalanine or tryptophan, so this is likely a read error. This chain uses TRBV5-1 with TRBJ2-1; 8 bases match TRBD2. This CDR3 contains 16 residues. Germline CDR1 SGHRS, CDR2 YFSETQ. Losses at the gene ends were 0 bases for V and 1 base for J; bases not matched to a gene: 3. The CDR3: CASSLASGGSYNEQFV. The CDR3 DNA reads TGCGCCAGCAGCTTGGCCAGCGGGGGTTCCTACAATGAGCAGTTCGTC.

V gene TRBV9 combines with J gene TRBJ1-1; perhaps TRBD1 as D (6 bases). The germline V gene encodes CDR1 SGDLS and CDR2 YYNGEE. V was pared by 1 base and J by 7 bases, with 20 bases between. This CDR3 has 16 amino acids. The CDR3 sequence is CASSVPIEEQGLEAFF. CDR3 nucleotide sequence: TGTGCCAGCAGCGTACCGATCGAGGAACAGGGTCTTGAAGCTTTCTTT.

This clonotype has just a few counts. The chain uses TRBV20-1 and TRBJ1-6; maybe TRBD1 (5 bases). V lost 0 bases, J lost 7 bases, and 16 bases lay in between. The germline V gene has CDR1 DFQATT and CDR2 SNEGSKA (reference sequence). The length of the CDR3 is 16 residues. CDR3 in DNA: TGCAGTGCTAGAGATCTCTTGGGGGAAGCCAATTCACCCCTCCACTTT. Translation: CSARDLLGEANSPLHF.